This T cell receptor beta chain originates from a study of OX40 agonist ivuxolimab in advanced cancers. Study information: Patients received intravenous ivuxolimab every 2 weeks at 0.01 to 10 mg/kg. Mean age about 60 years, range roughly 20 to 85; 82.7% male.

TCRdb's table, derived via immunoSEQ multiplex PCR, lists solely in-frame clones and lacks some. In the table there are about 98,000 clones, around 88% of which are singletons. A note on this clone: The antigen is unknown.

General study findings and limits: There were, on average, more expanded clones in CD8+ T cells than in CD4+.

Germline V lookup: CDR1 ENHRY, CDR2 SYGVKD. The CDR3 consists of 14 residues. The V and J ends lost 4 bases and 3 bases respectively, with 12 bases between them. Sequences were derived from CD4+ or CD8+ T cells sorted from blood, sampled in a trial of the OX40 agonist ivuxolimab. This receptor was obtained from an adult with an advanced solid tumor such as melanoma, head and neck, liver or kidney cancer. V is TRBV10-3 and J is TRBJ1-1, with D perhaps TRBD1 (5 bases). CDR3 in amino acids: CAISGGAVDTEAFF. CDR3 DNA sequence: TGTGCCATCAGTGGGGGCGCGGTGGACACTGAAGCTTTCTTT.